The entry below describes one T cell receptor beta chain. Its antigen remains undetermined. The record originates from a study of cytomegalovirus exposure and HLA in healthy donors (TCRdb year 2017). For the study in its entirety: An earlier analysis of approximately 640 of the donors reported approximately 290 Gb of sequence data and roughly 110 million unique TCR beta sequences from 190 million or so T cells. HLA typing covered class I and class II loci at four-digit resolution. An earlier analysis of more than 450 of the donors used high-throughput TCR beta sequencing to judge whether each TCR beta V gene segment behaved as functional or pseudogenic. Typing coverage differed by locus: A, B, C, DRB1 and DQB1 were typed in about 629-640 donors, DQA1 in approximately 520, DPA1 in some 570, and DPB1 in roughly 470. The study profiled the T cell repertoires of 550 to 700 subjects by immunosequencing and related them to cytomegalovirus serostatus. Besides the first cohort of some 670 subjects, a separate validation cohort made up of 120 different subjects was used. An early release that covered roughly 600 HLA-typed donors contained about 300 gigabases of sequencing data and approximately 85 million unique TCR sequences. Of the roughly 400 genotyped donors, around 81% fell in the genetic ancestry cluster associated with self-reported Caucasian donors. The study aimed to test whether cataloging public T cell receptors could reveal signatures of past pathogen exposure. All discovery cohort repertoires had been generated using a single sequencing platform. To predict cytomegalovirus infection status, the study brought together high-throughput TCR immunosequencing, statistical association of individual TCRs with disease status, and machine learning. Genome-wide SNP genotypes for about three fifths of the roughly 700 donors were used in a later genetic analysis, which treated that subset as a discovery cohort. In a later analysis, previously published TCR beta repertoires from roughly 710 donors were re-analyzed and high-resolution HLA genotyping was added so that TCR occurrence patterns could be studied. Donor age, sex, ethnicity and CMV serostatus were collected together with the repertoire data. Because of strong linkage in the cohort, roughly five DR-DQ haplotypes were treated as single units for association and clustering. The later analysis used no new phenotypic data to find candidate immune exposures, relying instead on TCR beta sequences and their occurrence across donors. Among 398 genotyped donors of the cohort, an average of roughly 230,000 unique TCR beta nucleotide sequences was sequenced per donor, of which 15% to 20% were non-productive.

Its CDR3 holds 15 amino acids, cysteine through phenylalanine. This entry keeps only the CDR3 DNA: 45 bases, framed from base 1. Via the germline V gene, CDR1 is SGHDT and CDR2 YYEEEE. The junction carries 17 bases between V and J, which are trimmed by 4 bases and 3 bases respectively. The library was made by the immunoSEQ multiplex PCR assay. For the multiplex PCR, a mixture combining 60 forward primers for TCR Vbeta segments and 13 reverse primers for TCR Jbeta segments was used. The CDR3 region of rearranged TCR beta genes was amplified from genomic DNA with a multiplex PCR assay. The Illumina HiSeq System was used to sequence the amplified TCR beta libraries as 87-base-pair reads. The original pipeline was this. A later analysis counted 75 million to 100 million unique TCR beta chains across the 550 to 800 repertoires, and 10 million to 12 million of these chains were shared by at least two donors. A nearest-neighbor algorithm error-corrected the raw reads and collapsed the reads into unique sequences, merging closely related sequences to remove PCR and sequencing errors. Alignment of CDR3 sequences to IMGT reference sequences was used to assign V, D and J gene segments. For a sequence to be retained, at least a six-nucleotide match to both a V gene segment and a J gene segment was required. A rearrangement was called productive if the CDR3 had no stop codons and remained in frame with V and J, and every other rearrangement was called non-productive. Following IMGT convention, CDR3 was defined as the stretch from the second conserved V-encoded cysteine up to the conserved J-encoded phenylalanine. The earlier analysis of roughly 590 of the donors excluded sequences that lacked an unambiguous match to a single V gene segment. In an earlier analysis of more than 500 of the donors, a V segment was called functional when productive rearrangements were above 56.7%, and segregating when the standard deviation between donors exceeded 5%. A statistical classification framework was built to diagnose cytomegalovirus status from the catalog of TCR beta chain sequences. In a later analysis, V and J genes were assigned by comparing TCR nucleotide sequences against IMGT/GENE-DB human TR gene sequences. In a later analysis, CDR3 sequences and most-parsimonious VDJ recombination scenarios were assigned using the TCRdist pipeline. In a later analysis, each TCR beta chain was defined by its CDR3 amino acid sequence together with its V-gene family, and reads lacking a unique V-gene family were excluded. In a later analysis, 450 to 600 highly shared, low-generation-probability nucleotide sequences were removed to address suspected cross-contamination and a sequencing artifact. For each public chain, a later analysis derived a clonal expansion index from normalized ranks of inferred template counts within each repertoire. A later analysis computed generation probabilities with a VDJ recombination model fitted to out-of-frame rearrangements, and checked the results against IGoR. In a later analysis, TCR-TCR, TCR-HLA and TCR-CMV co-occurrence was scored with hypergeometric tests, and a repertoire-size bias correction was applied to TCR pairs. To estimate false discovery rates, a later analysis permuted the HLA or CMV assignments 20 times. A later analysis grouped co-occurring TCRs with DBSCAN, adding TCRdist sequence similarity when clustering within HLA-allele-positive subsets. For co-occurrence clustering, repertoires with fewer than 30,000 or more than 120,000 public chains were excluded, along with a handful of repertoires with anomalous nucleotide sharing. TCRdb carries this immuneACCESS record with in-frame sequences only. Its versions omit some clonotypes, under half of them owing to an unresolved V gene in the studies checked, with the rest unexplained. The DNA was the basis for D and trimming; V, J and clone size are from that table. The data table for this sample lists tens of thousands of clones. The top ten clonotypes cover 8.1% of the sample.

Broad study findings and their caveats: Roughly uniform sequencing depth across donors was assumed in presence/absence analyses, although this assumption may not hold. Because some donors lacked HLA typing at each locus, the association tests relied only on the typed subset. Roughly 15 rarely observed V segments, including chromosome 9 orphons, were excluded from the earlier analysis of approximately 500 of the donors because counts were too low. In a later analysis, several top co-occurrence clusters were reported to appear linked to parvovirus B19, influenza, CMV and Epstein-Barr virus. In vitro tests confirmed that a few of the cytomegalovirus-associated TCR beta chains recognize cytomegalovirus antigens. Correlated functional status among segregating V segments might be attributable to linkage disequilibrium, but an unknown experimental factor could not be ruled out. Specific HLA alleles were associated with about 17,000 TCR beta sequences at a false discovery rate of 0.05 in a later analysis. The study gave a list of 150 to 200 TCR beta chains associated with cytomegalovirus. Assigning TCR associations to individual alleles was difficult when HLA alleles, especially DR and DQ, strongly co-occurred. Broadly in line with IMGT annotations, most TCR beta V segments showed up in productive rearrangements about 90% or about 30% of the time in an earlier analysis of approximately 640 of the donors. In a later analysis, TCR association rates were found to vary across HLA loci, with the most associated TCRs seen for DRB1 alleles and the fewest for HLA-C alleles. A further reported finding was that TCR beta sequences accurately predicted the HLA-A and HLA-B alleles for most subjects in the first cohort. Cytomegalovirus status was reported to be diagnosed by the classifier with high specificity and sensitivity in both the original and validation cohorts. CMV serostatus was the only immune exposure information available for the cohort. A cluster of highly shared sequence variants was judged likely to be a technical artifact of the sequencing pipeline. Most TCR sequences were seen in very few donors, while some public TCRs were found in many individuals. The authors suggested that the approach could potentially be generalized to other disease states and immunological phenotypes. Some IMGT-functional V segments, including TRBV6-2 and TRBV6-3, could not be distinguished by the 87-base-pair reads and were therefore excluded. The cohort was sequenced for TCR beta chains only, and without alpha or paired-chain data the features that could be detected were limited. V-gene and J-gene trimming of TCR beta chains was associated with a missense DCLRE1C variant in a later genetic analysis, and the association was replicated in an independent cohort. In a later analysis, HLA-associated TCR beta chains showed more clonal expansion and lower generation probabilities than non-associated chains that were equally common. According to a later analysis, most CMV-associated TCR beta chains appeared to be HLA-restricted, and the HLA associations seemed to be driven largely by CMV exposure. Compared with the approximately 720-donor mean, donors in an Asian-associated ancestry cluster had fewer N-insertions in productive TCRs, according to a later genetic analysis.

The cohort comprised approximately 700 healthy bone marrow donors. Cohort members were all nominally healthy when sampled, although unrecorded immune exposures were likely present. The donor tested CMV seronegative and was one of the 352 seronegative cohort members. Every donor gave a peripheral blood sample, and the peripheral blood mononuclear cells from that sample were used for TCR beta sequencing. Genomic DNA was extracted from the blood cell samples with the Qiagen DNeasy Blood Extraction Kit. This clonotype was obtained from a male donor in good health and CMV-seronegative. Recombination joined TRBV5-6 with TRBJ2-7; TRBD2 is perhaps the D gene, given 7 matching bases. The sequenced material came from PBMCs. The bases read TGTGCCAGCAGCCCCGGCCCAGGGGAGGGCTACGAGCAGTACTTC. This translates into CASSPGPGEGYEQYF. Outside the CDR3, residues come from the reference TRBV5-6 and TRBJ2-7 proteins, so the full variable domain is: DAGVTQSPTHLIKTRGQQVTLRCSPKSGHDTVSWYQQALGQGPQFIFQYYEEEERQRGNFPDRFSGHQFPNYSSELNVNALLLGDSALYLCASSPGPGEGYEQYFGPGTRLTVT.